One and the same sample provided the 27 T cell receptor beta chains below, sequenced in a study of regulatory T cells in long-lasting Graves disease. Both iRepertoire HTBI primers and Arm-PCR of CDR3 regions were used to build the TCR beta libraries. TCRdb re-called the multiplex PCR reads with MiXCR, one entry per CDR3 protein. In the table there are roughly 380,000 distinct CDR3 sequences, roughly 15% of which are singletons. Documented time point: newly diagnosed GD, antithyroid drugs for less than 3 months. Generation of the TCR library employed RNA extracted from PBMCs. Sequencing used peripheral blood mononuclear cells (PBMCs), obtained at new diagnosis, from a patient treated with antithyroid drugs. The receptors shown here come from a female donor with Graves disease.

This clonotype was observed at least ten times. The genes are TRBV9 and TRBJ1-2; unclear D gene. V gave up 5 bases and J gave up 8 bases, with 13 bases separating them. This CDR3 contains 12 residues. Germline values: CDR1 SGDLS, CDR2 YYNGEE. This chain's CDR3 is CASSQEGRGYTF. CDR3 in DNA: TGTGCCAGCAGTCAGGAGGGCAGGGGCTACACCTTC.

CDR3 region: CSAPEYGSHEQYF. In nucleotides, the CDR3 is TGCAGTGCCCCAGAATACGGGAGTCACGAGCAGTACTTC. The chain couples TRBV20-1 to TRBJ2-7; tentatively, D is TRBD2 (6 bases). Trimming cost V 6 bases and J 5 bases, with 17 bases left between them. Germline CDR1 reads DFQATT; CDR2 reads SNEGSKA (reference sequence). CDR3 length equals 13 residues.

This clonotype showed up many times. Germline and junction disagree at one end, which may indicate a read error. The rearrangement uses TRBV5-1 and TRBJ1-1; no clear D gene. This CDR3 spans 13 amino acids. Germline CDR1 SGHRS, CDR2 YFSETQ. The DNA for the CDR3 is TGTGCCAGCAGCTTAGAGGTGAACACTGAAGCTTTCTTT. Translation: CASSLEVNTEAFF.

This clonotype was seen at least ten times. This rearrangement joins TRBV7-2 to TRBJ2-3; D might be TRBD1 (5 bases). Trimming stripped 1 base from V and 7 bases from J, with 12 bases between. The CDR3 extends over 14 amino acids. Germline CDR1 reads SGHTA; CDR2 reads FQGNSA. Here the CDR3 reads CASSLGQLLNTQYF. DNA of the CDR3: TGTGCCAGCAGCTTAGGACAGCTCTTGAATACGCAGTATTTT. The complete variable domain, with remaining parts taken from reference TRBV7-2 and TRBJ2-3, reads GAGVSQSPSNKVTEKGKDVELRCDPISGHTALYWYRQSLGQGLEFLIYFQGNSAPDKSGLPSDRFSAERTGGSVSTLTIQRTQQEDSAVYLCASSLGQLLNTQYFGPGTRLTVL.

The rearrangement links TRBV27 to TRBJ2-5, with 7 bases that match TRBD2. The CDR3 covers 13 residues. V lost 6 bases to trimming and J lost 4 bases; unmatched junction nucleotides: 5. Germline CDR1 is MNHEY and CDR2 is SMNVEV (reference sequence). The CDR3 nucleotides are TGTGCCAGCAGGTGGGCGGGAGCAGAGACCCAGTACTTC. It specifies CASRWAGAETQYF.

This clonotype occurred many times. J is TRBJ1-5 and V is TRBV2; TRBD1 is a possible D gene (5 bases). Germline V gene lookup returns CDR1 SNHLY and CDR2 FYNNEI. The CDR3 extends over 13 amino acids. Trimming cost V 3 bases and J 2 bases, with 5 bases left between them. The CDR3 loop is CASSEGGNQPQHF. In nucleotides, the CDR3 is TGTGCCAGCAGTGAGGGGGGCAATCAGCCCCAGCATTTT.

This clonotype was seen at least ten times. The CDR3: CASSQGRDETQYF. For the CDR3, the DNA is TGTGCCAGCAGCCAAGGCAGGGACGAGACCCAGTACTTC. J is TRBJ2-5 and V is TRBV14, with D possibly being TRBD1 or TRBD2 (5 bases each). V lost 1 base and J 5 bases, leaving 8 bases between the germline ends. CDR3 length equals 13 residues. Per the germline V gene, CDR1 is SGHDN and CDR2 is FVKESK.

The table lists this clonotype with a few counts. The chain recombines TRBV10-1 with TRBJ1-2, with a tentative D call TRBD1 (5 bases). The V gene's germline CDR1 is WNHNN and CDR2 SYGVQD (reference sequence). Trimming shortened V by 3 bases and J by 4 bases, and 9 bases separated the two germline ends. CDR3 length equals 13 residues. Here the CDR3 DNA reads TGCGCCAGCAGTGACGGGACCTTCTATGGCTACACCTTC. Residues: CASSDGTFYGYTF.

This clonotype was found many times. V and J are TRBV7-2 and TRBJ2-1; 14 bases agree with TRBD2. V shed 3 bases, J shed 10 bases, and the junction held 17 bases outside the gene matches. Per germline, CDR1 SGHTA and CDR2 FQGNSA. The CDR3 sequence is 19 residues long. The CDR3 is CASSFPRLAGGPGSMEQFF. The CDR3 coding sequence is TGTGCCAGCAGCTTTCCGCGACTAGCGGGAGGGCCCGGCAGCATGGAGCAGTTCTTC.

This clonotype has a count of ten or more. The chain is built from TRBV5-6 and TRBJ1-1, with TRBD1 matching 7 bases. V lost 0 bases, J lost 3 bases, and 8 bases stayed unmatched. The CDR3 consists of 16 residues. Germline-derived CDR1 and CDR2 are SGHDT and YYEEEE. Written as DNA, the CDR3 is TGTGCCAGCAGCTTGGAAGCGACAGGGTTTTACACTGAAGCTTTCTTT. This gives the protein CASSLEATGFYTEAFF. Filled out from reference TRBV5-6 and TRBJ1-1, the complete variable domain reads DAGVTQSPTHLIKTRGQQVTLRCSPKSGHDTVSWYQQALGQGPQFIFQYYEEEERQRGNFPDRFSGHQFPNYSSELNVNALLLGDSALYLCASSLEATGFYTEAFFGQGTRLTVV.

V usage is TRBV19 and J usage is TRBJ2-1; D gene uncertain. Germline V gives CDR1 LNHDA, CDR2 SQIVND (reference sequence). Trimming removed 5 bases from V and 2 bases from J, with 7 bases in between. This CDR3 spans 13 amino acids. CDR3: CASSPKTYNEQFF. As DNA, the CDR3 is TGTGCCAGTAGTCCGAAGACCTACAATGAGCAGTTCTTC.

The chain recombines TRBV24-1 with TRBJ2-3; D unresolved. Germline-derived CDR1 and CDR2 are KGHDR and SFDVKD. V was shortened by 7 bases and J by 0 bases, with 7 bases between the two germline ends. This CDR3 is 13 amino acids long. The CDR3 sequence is CATRESSTDTQYF. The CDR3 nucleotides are TGTGCCACCAGGGAATCTAGCACAGATACGCAGTATTTT.

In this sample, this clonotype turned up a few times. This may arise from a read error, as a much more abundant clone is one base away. CDR3 residues: CASSYGRRSGYTF. The CDR3 DNA reads as TGTGCCAGCAGCTACGGGCGTCGGAGTGGCTACACCTTC. The rearrangement uses TRBV11-2 and TRBJ1-2; unclear D gene. Germline V CDR1 and CDR2: SGHAT, FQNNGV. The CDR3 extends over 13 amino acids. Trimming removed 4 bases at V and 7 bases at J, with 13 bases between. Combining the CDR3 with reference TRBV11-2 and TRBJ1-2 gives the whole variable domain EAGVAQSPRYKIIEKRQSVAFWCNPISGHATLYWYQQILGQGPKLLIQFQNNGVVDDSQLPKDRFSAERLKGVDSTLKIQPAKLEDSAVYLCASSYGRRSGYTFGSGTRLTVV.

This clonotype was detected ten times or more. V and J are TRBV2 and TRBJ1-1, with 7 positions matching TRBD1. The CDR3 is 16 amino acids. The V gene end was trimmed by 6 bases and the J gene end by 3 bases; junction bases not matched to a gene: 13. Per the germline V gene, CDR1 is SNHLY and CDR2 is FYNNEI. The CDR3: CASRRRTGREDTEAFF. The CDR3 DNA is TGTGCCAGCAGGCGCAGGACAGGAAGGGAGGACACTGAAGCTTTCTTT.

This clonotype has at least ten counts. CDR3 amino acids: CASSPEGPTQYF. CDR3 in DNA: TGTGCCAGCAGTCCCGAAGGTCCGACCCAGTACTTC. V and J are TRBV28 and TRBJ2-5; D gene uncertain. Trimming cost V 5 bases and J 7 bases, with 11 bases left between them. Germline V gene data show CDR1 as MDHEN and CDR2 as SYDVKM. The CDR3 has 12 amino acids.

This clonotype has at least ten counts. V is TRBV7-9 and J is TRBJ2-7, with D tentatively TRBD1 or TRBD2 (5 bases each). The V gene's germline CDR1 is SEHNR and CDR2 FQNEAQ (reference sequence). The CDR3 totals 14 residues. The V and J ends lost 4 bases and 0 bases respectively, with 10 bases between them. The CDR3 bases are TGTGCCAGCAGCTCGGGGCGGAGCTCCTACGAGCAGTACTTC. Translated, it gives CASSSGRSSYEQYF.

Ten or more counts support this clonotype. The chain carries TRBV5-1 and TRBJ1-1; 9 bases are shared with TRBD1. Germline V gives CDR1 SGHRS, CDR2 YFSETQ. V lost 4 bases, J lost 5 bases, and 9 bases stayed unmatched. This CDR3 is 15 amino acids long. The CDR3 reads CASSAGTGRVTEAFF. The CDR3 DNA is TGCGCCAGCAGCGCGGGGACAGGGAGGGTGACTGAAGCTTTCTTT.

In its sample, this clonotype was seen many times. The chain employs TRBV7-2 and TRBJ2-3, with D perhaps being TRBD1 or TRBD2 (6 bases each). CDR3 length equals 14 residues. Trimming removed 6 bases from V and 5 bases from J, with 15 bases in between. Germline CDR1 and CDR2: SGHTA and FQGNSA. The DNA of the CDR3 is TGTGCCAGCAGGAGGGGGGACAACGTAGATACGCAGTATTTT. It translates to CASRRGDNVDTQYF.

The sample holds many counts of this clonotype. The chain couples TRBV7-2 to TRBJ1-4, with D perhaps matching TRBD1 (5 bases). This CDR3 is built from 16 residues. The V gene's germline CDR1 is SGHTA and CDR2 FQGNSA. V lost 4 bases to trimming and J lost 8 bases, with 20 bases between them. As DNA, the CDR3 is TGTGCCAGCAGCTCATTCGAGGGGCACGTCGGCGAAAAACTGTTTTTT. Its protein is CASSSFEGHVGEKLFF.

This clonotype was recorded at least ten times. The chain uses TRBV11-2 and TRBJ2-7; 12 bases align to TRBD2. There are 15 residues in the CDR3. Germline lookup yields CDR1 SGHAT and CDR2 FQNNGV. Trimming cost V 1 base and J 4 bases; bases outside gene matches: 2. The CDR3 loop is CASSLGLAGAYEQYF. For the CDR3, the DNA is TGTGCCAGCAGCTTAGGACTAGCGGGAGCGTACGAGCAGTACTTC. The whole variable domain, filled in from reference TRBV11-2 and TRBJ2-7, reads EAGVAQSPRYKIIEKRQSVAFWCNPISGHATLYWYQQILGQGPKLLIQFQNNGVVDDSQLPKDRFSAERLKGVDSTLKIQPAKLEDSAVYLCASSLGLAGAYEQYFGPGTRLTVT.

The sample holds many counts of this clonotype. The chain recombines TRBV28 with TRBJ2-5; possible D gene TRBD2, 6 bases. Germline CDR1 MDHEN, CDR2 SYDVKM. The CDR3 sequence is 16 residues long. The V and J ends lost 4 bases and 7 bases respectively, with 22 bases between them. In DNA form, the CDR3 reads TGTGCCAGCAGTTCCCCGCGGCGGCAGGGAGGAAGGACCCAGTACTTC. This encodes CASSSPRRQGGRTQYF.

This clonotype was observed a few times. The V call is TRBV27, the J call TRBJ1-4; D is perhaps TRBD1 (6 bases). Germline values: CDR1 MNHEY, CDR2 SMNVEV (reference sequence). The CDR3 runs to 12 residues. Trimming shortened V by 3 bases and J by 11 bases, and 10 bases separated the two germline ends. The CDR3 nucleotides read TGTGCCAGCAGTTTCAAGGGGGGGAAACTGTTTTTT. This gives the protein CASSFKGGKLFF.

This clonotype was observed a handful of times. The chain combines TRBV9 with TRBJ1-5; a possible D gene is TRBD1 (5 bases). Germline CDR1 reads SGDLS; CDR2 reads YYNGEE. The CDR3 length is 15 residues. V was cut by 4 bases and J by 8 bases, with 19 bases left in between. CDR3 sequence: CASSPNPGLGEPQHF. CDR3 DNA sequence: TGTGCCAGCAGCCCAAACCCCGGGCTGGGGGAGCCCCAGCATTTT.

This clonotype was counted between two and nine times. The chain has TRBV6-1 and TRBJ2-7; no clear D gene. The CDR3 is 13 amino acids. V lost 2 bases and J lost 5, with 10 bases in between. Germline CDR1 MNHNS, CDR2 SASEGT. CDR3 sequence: CASSEPQVDEQYF. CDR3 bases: TGTGCCAGCAGTGAACCCCAGGTAGACGAGCAGTACTTC.

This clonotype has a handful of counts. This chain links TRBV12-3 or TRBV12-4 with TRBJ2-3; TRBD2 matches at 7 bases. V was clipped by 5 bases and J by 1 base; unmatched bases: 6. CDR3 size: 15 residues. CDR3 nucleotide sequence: TGTGCCAGCAGTAAACTAGCGCAAGGCACAGATACGCAGTATTTT. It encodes CASSKLAQGTDTQYF.

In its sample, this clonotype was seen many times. CDR3 in amino acids: CASSLSEGWEKLFF. CDR3 coding DNA: TGTGCCAGCAGTTTATCCGAGGGATGGGAAAAACTGTTTTTT. J is TRBJ1-4 and V is TRBV28; D remains ambiguous. Per germline, CDR1 MDHEN and CDR2 SYDVKM. The CDR3 is 14 amino acids. With 1 base removed from V and 8 bases from J, the gap between germline ends came to 11 bases.

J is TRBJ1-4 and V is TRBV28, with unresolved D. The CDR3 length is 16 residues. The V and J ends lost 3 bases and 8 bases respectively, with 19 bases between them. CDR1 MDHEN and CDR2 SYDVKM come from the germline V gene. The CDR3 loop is CASSFVSAGFGEKLFF. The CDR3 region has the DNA TGTGCCAGCAGTTTCGTGAGTGCTGGCTTCGGGGAAAAACTGTTTTTT. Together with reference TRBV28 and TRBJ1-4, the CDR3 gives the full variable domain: DVKVTQSSRYLVKRTGEKVFLECVQDMDHENMFWYRQDPGLGLRLIYFSYDVKMKEKGDIPEGYSVSREKKERFSLILESASTNQTSMYLCASSFVSAGFGEKLFFGSGTQLSVL.